In this sample, the clone carrying this T cell receptor (beta chain) turned up a few times. The antigen remains undetermined. Time point given: pretreatment peripheral blood. Locally advanced or metastatic urothelial carcinoma affected all patients. Clones were sequenced by immunoSEQ multiplex PCR, and TCRdb holds only the in-frame ones, with some missing. Of 68,000 or so clones detected, more than 80% appear once; the ten largest clones hold around 5.7%. Germline-derived CDR1 and CDR2 are LNHNV and YYDKDF (reference sequence). The V end was cut by 1 base, the J end by 4 bases, with 14 bases between. The CDR3 is 15 amino acids. This entry comes from a study of PD-L1 blockade in urothelial cancer. For the study at large: Earlier, patients had received 0 to 3 chemotherapy regimens. Blood analyses occurred 3 weeks (second dose) and 6 weeks post treatment start.

Findings and limits, study-wide: Survival was better when pretreatment blood TCR clonality fell below the median.

The source material was PBMCs, sampled around atezolizumab (anti-PD-L1) treatment. The genes are TRBV15 and TRBJ2-7; D might be TRBD2 (5 bases). The source is a man in his 70s with urothelial cancer. CDR3 DNA sequence: TGTGCCACCAGCAGAGCCAGGTCCTCGGGGTACGAGCAGTACTTC. Its protein is CATSRARSSGYEQYF.